This entry describes one T cell receptor (beta chain). The data were produced by immunoSEQ multiplex PCR, yet TCRdb's version contains in-frame clones alone and is incomplete. The table has roughly 330,000 clones, around 90% seen once. The data were taken from a study of blood T cell repertoires in COVID-19. Germline V lookup: CDR1 SGHAT, CDR2 FQNNGV. V lost 1 base and J lost 0, with 9 bases in between. This CDR3 is built from 15 residues. The TCR originated in a woman under 40 who had recovered from COVID-19. The specimen was PBMCs or T cells enriched from blood (not recorded which). This sequence joins TRBV11-2 and TRBJ1-1; D is possibly TRBD1 (5 bases). CDR3 region: CASSLVGGLNTEAFF. The DNA for the CDR3 is TGTGCCAGCAGCTTAGTGGGGGGGTTGAACACTGAAGCTTTCTTT.